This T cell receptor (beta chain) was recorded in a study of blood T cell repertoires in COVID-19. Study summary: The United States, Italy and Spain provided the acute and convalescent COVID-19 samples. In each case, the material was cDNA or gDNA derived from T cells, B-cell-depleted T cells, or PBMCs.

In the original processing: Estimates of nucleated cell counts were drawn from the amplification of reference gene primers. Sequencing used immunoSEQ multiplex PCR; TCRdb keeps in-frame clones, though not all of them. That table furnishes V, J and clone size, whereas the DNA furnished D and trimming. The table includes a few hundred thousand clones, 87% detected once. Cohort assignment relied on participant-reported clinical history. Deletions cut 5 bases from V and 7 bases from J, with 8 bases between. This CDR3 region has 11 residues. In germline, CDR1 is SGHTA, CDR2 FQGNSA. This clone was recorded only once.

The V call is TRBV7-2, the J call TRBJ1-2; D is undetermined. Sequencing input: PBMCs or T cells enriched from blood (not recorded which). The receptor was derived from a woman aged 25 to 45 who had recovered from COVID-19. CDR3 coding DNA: TGTGCCAGCAGCGACGGAGGTGGCTACACCTTC. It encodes CASSDGGGYTF.